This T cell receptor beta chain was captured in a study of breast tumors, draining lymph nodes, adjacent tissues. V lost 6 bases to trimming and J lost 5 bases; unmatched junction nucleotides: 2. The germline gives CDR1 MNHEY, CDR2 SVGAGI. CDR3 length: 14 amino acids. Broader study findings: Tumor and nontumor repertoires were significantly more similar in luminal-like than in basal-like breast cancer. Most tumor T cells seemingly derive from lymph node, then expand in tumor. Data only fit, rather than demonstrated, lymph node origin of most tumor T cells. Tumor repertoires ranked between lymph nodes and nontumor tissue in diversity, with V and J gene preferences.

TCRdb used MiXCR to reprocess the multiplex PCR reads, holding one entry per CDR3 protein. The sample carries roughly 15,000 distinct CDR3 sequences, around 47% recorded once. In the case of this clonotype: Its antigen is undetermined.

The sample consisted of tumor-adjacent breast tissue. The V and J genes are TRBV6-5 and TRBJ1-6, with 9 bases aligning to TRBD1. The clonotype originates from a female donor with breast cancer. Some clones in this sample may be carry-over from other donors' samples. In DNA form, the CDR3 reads TGTGCCAGCAGCGACAGGGGGAATAATTCACCCCTCCACTTT. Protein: CASSDRGNNSPLHF.